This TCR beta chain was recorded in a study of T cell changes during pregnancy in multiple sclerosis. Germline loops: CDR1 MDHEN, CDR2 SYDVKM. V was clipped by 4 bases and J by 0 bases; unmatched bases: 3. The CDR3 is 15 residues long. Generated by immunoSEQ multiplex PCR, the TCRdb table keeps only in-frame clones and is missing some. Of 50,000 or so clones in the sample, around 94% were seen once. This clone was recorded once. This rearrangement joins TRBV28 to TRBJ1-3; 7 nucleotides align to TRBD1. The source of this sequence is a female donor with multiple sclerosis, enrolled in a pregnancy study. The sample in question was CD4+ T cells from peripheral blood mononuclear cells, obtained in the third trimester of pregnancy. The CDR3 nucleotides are TGTGCCAGCAGTTACAGGGGCCCCTCTGGAAACACCATATATTTT. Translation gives CASSYRGPSGNTIYF.